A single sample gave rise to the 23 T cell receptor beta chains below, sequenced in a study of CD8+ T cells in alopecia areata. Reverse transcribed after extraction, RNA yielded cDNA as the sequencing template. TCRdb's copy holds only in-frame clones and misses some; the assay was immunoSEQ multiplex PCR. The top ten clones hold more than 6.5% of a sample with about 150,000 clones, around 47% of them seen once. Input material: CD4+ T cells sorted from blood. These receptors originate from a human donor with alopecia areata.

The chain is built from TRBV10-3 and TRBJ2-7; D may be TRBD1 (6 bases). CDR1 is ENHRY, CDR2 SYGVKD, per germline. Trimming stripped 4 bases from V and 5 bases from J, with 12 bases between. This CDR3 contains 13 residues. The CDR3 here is CAISASGGNEQYF. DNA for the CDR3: TGTGCCATCAGTGCTTCTGGGGGCAACGAGCAGTACTTC.

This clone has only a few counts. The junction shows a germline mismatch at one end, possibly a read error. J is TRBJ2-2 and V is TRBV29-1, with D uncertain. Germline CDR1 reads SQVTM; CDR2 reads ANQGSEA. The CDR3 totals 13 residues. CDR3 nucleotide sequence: TGCAGCGGGAGCGTGACAAACATCGGGGAGCTGTTTTTT. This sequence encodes CSGSVTNIGELFF.

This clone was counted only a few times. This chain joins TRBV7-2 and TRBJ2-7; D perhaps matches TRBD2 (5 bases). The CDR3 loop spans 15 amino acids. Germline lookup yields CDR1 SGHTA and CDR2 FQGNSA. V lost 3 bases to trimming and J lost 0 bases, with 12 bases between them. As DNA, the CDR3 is TGTGCCAGCAGCTTTAGAGGTGGGAGCTCCTACGAGCAGTACTTC. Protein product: CASSFRGGSSYEQYF.

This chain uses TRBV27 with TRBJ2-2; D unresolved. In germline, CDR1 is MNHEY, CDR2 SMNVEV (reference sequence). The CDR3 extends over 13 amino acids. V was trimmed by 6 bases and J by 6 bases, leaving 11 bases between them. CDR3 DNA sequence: TGTGCCAGCAGCCCAGCAACTTCCGGGGAGCTGTTTTTT. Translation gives CASSPATSGELFF.

The CDR3 coding sequence is TGTGCCAGCAGCTTAGCTGGGCAGGGTCAAGAGACCCAGTACTTC. This gives the protein CASSLAGQGQETQYF. The rearrangement links TRBV11-1 to TRBJ2-5, with D possibly TRBD1 on 5 matching bases. Germline V gives CDR1 SGHAT, CDR2 FQDESV (reference sequence). Trimming left V 0 bases short and J 2 bases short, with 10 bases between. The CDR3 sequence is 15 residues long.

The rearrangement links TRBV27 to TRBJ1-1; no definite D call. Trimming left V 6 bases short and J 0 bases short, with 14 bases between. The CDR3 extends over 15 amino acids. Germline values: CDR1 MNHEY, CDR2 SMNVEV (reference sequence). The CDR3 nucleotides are TGTGCCAGCAGCCGTTGGCCCGCGATGAACACTGAAGCTTTCTTT. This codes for CASSRWPAMNTEAFF.

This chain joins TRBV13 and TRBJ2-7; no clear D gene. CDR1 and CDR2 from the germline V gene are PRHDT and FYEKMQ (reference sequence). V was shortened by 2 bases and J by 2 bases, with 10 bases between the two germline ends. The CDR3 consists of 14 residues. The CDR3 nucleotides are TGTGCCAGCAGCTTAAGTCCCAGGACCTACGAGCAGTACTTC. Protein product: CASSLSPRTYEQYF.

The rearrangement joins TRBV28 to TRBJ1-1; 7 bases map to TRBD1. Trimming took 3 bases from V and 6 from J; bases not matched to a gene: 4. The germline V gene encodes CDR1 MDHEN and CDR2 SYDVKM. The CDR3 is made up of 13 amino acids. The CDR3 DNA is TGTGCCAGCAGTTTTCGGGGGACAGCTGAAGCTTTCTTT. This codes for CASSFRGTAEAFF.

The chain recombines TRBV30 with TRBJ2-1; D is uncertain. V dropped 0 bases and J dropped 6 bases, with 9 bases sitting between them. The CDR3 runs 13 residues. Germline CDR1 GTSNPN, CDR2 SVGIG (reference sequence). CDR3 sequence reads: CAWSVSTTNEQFF. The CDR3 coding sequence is TGTGCCTGGAGTGTATCCACTACCAATGAGCAGTTCTTC.

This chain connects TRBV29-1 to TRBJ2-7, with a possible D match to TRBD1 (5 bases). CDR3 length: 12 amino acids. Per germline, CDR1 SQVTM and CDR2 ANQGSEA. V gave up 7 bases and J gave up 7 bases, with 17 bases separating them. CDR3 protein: CSARDFVGEQYF. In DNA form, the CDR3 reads TGCAGCGCCAGGGATTTCGTGGGGGAGCAGTACTTC.

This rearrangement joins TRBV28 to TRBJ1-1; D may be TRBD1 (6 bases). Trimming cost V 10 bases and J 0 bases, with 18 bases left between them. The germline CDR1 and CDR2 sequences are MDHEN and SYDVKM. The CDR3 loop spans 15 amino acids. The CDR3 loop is CATDERGVMNTEAFF. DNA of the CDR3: TGTGCCACCGACGAGAGGGGGGTTATGAACACTGAAGCTTTCTTT. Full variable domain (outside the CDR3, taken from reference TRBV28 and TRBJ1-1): DVKVTQSSRYLVKRTGEKVFLECVQDMDHENMFWYRQDPGLGLRLIYFSYDVKMKEKGDIPEGYSVSREKKERFSLILESASTNQTSMYLCATDERGVMNTEAFFGQGTRLTVV.

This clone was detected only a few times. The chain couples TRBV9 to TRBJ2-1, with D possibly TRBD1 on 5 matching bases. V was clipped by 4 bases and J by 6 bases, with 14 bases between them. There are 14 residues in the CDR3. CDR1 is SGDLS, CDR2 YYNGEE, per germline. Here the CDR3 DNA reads TGTGCCAGCAGCCTACAGGCTGGCACCAATGAGCAGTTCTTC. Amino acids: CASSLQAGTNEQFF.

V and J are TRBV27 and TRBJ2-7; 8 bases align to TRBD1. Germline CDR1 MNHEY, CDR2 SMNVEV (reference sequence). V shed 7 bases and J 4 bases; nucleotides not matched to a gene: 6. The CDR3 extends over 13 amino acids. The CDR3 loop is CASIGTGSYEQYF. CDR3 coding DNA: TGTGCCAGCATAGGGACAGGTAGTTACGAGCAGTACTTC.

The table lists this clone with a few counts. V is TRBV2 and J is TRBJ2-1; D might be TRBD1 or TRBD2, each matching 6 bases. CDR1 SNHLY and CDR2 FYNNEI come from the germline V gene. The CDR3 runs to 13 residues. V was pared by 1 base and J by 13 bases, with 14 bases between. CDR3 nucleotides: TGTGCCAGCAGTGAAGATATCGGGGGCCTCCAGTTCTTC. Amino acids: CASSEDIGGLQFF.

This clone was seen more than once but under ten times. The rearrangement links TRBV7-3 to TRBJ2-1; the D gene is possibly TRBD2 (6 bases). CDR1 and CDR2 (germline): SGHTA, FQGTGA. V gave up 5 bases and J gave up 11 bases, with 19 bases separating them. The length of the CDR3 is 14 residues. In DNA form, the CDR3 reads TGTGCCAGCAGCCCCTCGGGGGAGACCAAAAAGCAGTTCTTC. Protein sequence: CASSPSGETKKQFF.

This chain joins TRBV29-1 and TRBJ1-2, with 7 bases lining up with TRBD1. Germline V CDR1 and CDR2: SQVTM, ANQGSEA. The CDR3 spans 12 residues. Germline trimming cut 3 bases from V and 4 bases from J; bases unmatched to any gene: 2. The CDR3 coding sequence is TGCAGCGTTGAGACAGGGTTCTATGGCTACACCTTC. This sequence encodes CSVETGFYGYTF. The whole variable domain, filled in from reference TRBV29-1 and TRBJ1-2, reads SAVISQKPSRDICQRGTSLTIQCQVDSQVTMMFWYRQQPGQSLTLIATANQGSEATYESGFVIDKFPISRPNLTFSTLTVSNMSPEDSSIYLCSVETGFYGYTFGSGTRLTVV.

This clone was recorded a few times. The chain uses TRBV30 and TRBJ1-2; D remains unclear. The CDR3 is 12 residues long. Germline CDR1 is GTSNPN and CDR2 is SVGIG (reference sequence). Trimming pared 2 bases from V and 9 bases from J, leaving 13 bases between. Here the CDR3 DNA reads TGTGCCTGGAGTCTTATCCCTGGGAGCTACACCTTC. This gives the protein CAWSLIPGSYTF.

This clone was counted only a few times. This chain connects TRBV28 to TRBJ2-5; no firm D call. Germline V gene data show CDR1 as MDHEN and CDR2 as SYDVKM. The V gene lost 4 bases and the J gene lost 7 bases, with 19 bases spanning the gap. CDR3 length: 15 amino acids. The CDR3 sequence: CASSSQVKGLVTQYF. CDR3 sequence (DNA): TGTGCCAGCAGTTCACAAGTAAAGGGATTGGTGACCCAGTACTTC.

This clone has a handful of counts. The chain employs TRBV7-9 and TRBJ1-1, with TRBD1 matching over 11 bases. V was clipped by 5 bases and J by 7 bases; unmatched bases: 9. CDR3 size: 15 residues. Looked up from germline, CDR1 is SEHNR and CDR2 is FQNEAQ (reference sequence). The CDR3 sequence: CASSEGQGARIEAFF. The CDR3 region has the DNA TGTGCCAGCAGCGAAGGACAGGGGGCAAGAATTGAAGCTTTCTTT. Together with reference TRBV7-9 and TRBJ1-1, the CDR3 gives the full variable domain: DTGVSQNPRHKITKRGQNVTFRCDPISEHNRLYWYRQTLGQGPEFLTYFQNEAQLEKSRLLSDRFSAERPKGSFSTLEIQRTEQGDSAMYLCASSEGQGARIEAFFGQGTRLTVV.

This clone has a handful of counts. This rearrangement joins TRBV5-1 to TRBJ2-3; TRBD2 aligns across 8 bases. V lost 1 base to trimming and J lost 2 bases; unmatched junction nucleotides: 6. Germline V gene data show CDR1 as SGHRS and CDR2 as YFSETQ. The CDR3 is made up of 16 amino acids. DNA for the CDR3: TGCGCCAGCAGCTTGAAGGTGACTAGCGCCACAGATACGCAGTATTTT. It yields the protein CASSLKVTSATDTQYF.

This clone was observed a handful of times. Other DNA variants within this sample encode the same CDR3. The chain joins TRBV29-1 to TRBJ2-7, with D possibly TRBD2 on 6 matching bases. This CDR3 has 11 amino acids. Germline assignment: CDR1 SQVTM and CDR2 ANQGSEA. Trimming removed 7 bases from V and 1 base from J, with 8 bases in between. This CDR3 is CSAGSSYEQYF. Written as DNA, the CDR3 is TGCAGCGCCGGGAGTTCCTACGAGCAGTACTTC.

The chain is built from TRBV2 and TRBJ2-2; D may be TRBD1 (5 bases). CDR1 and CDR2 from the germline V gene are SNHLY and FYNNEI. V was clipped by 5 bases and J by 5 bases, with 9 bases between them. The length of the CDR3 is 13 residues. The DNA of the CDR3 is TGTGCCAGCAGTCTTGGGGCAACCGGGGAGCTGTTTTTT. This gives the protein CASSLGATGELFF.

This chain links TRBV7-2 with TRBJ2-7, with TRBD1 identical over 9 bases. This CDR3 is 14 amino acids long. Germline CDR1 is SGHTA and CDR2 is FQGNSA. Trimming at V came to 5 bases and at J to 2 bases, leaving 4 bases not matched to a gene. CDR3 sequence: CASSRGQGTYEQYF. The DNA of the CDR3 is TGTGCCAGCAGCCGCGGACAGGGGACCTACGAGCAGTACTTC.